A single sample gave rise to the 17 T cell receptor beta chains below, sequenced in a study of T-cell memory formation after mild COVID-19. TCRdb used MiXCR to reprocess the 5' RACE reads, holding one entry per CDR3 protein. This repertoire shows approximately 240,000 distinct CDR3 sequences, over 15% found once; its top ten account for approximately 3.4%. The sample was PBMCs or a T cell subset sorted from them (not recorded which). The receptors come from a man aged 18 to 30 who had mild COVID-19 (a few samples of this study predate the infection). Cell type and time point are not known.

This clonotype was found a few times. The chain carries TRBV7-2 and TRBJ2-3; D unresolved. V dropped 5 bases and J dropped 7 bases, with 16 bases sitting between them. The CDR3 is 14 amino acids. Germline V gene sequence: CDR1 SGHTA, CDR2 FQGNSA. The CDR3 loop reads CASSPHPRPNTQYF. CDR3 bases: TGTGCCAGCAGCCCCCACCCTAGACCCAATACGCAGTATTTT. The full variable domain, in which reference TRBV7-2 and TRBJ2-3 provide the parts outside the CDR3, is GAGVSQSPSNKVTEKGKDVELRCDPISGHTALYWYRQSLGQGLEFLIYFQGNSAPDKSGLPSDRFSAERTGGSVSTLTIQRTQQEDSAVYLCASSPHPRPNTQYFGPGTRLTVL.

The chain couples TRBV5-1 to TRBJ2-1, with D perhaps given as TRBD1 or TRBD2 (5 bases each). The CDR3 consists of 18 residues. Trimming removed 2 bases at V and 0 bases at J, with 18 bases between. Germline V lookup: CDR1 SGHRS, CDR2 YFSETQ. This CDR3 is CASSFSRAAGSSYNEQFF. In nucleotides, the CDR3 is TGCGCCAGCAGCTTCTCACGGGCTGCAGGGAGCTCCTACAATGAGCAGTTCTTC.

To note about this clonotype: A much larger clone lies one base from this, so it may be a read error. DNA for the CDR3: TGTGCCAGCAGCTCACCGGGACGAGCGGCATACAATGAGCAGTTCTTC. Its translation: CASSSPGRAAYNEQFF. The chain combines TRBV7-3 with TRBJ2-1; D tentatively fits TRBD1 or TRBD2 (5 bases each). Trimming took 4 bases from V and 4 from J, leaving 17 bases between them. The CDR3 is 16 residues long. CDR1 is SGHTA and CDR2 is FQGTGA in the germline V gene.

The chain has TRBV5-1 and TRBJ2-1; 9 positions agree with TRBD2. This CDR3 comprises 16 residues. CDR1 SGHRS and CDR2 YFSETQ come from the germline V gene. The V segment lost 4 bases and the J segment 9 bases; nucleotides outside the gene matches: 14. The CDR3 region is CASSPLGGGGAGEQFF. The CDR3 DNA reads as TGCGCCAGCAGCCCCCTAGGCGGCGGGGGGGCGGGTGAGCAGTTCTTC.

This clonotype occurred many times. The chain has TRBV4-2 and TRBJ1-5; D is undetermined. The germline V and J ends were trimmed by 0 bases and 7 bases, with 10 bases remaining between them. The germline gives CDR1 LGHNA, CDR2 YNFKEQ. The CDR3 is 14 amino acids. This CDR3 is CASSQEEGAQPQHF. In DNA form, the CDR3 reads TGTGCCAGCAGCCAAGAGGAGGGAGCCCAGCCCCAGCATTTT.

This clonotype was observed a handful of times. The rearrangement links TRBV7-9 to TRBJ1-2; D is possibly TRBD1 (5 bases). V was shortened by 2 bases and J by 4 bases, with 14 bases between the two germline ends. Germline V gene sequence: CDR1 SEHNR, CDR2 FQNEAQ (reference sequence). The CDR3 spans 15 residues. CDR3 region: CASSLFLGASYGYTF. The CDR3 nucleotides read TGTGCCAGCAGCTTATTTCTAGGGGCCTCCTATGGCTACACCTTC.

This clonotype was counted a few times. This chain links TRBV11-2 with TRBJ2-3; D is ambiguous. Germline CDR1 SGHAT, CDR2 FQNNGV. The V gene lost 3 bases and the J gene lost 5 bases, with 12 bases spanning the gap. The CDR3 is 14 amino acids. In DNA form, the CDR3 reads TGTGCCAGCAGCTTTGGACCCGCGCTAGATACGCAGTATTTT. This translates into CASSFGPALDTQYF. The full variable domain, in which reference TRBV11-2 and TRBJ2-3 provide the parts outside the CDR3, is EAGVAQSPRYKIIEKRQSVAFWCNPISGHATLYWYQQILGQGPKLLIQFQNNGVVDDSQLPKDRFSAERLKGVDSTLKIQPAKLEDSAVYLCASSFGPALDTQYFGPGTRLTVL.

The rearrangement joins TRBV6-4 to TRBJ2-2; 8 bases match TRBD2. The CDR3 length is 21 residues. After removal of 8 bases from V and 1 base from J, the junction contained 24 bases not matched to a gene. Germline-derived CDR1 and CDR2 are MRHNA and SNTAGT. CDR3 DNA: TGTGCCAGCCGACGCATTGGGGTAGCGGGGAGGTCTCGCTTGAACACCGGGGAGCTGTTTTTT. Translated, it gives CASRRIGVAGRSRLNTGELFF.

CDR3 amino acids: CASQHLHYEQYF. The CDR3 DNA reads as TGTGCCAGCCAACACTTGCATTACGAGCAGTACTTC. This chain joins TRBV6-2 or TRBV6-3 and TRBJ2-7; D is undetermined. Trimming shortened V by 8 bases and J by 4 bases, and 12 bases separated the two germline ends. The CDR3 runs 12 residues. Germline CDR1 reads MNHEY; CDR2 reads SVGEGT.

The rearrangement joins TRBV12-3 or TRBV12-4 to TRBJ2-1; 11 positions agree with TRBD2. The CDR3 is 16 amino acids. The ends lost 5 bases at V and 4 bases at J; junction bases unmatched: 7. CDR3 sequence reads: CASSTRLAGLYNEQFF. The DNA for the CDR3 is TGTGCCAGCAGTACGAGACTAGCGGGACTTTACAATGAGCAGTTCTTC.

This clonotype appeared a few times. This chain links TRBV18 with TRBJ2-1; D not certain. Trimming stripped 2 bases from V and 5 bases from J, with 7 bases between. Looked up from germline, CDR1 is KGHSH and CDR2 is LQKENI. The CDR3 runs 13 residues. CDR3 sequence: CASSPAGDNEQFF. The CDR3 DNA reads TGTGCCAGCTCACCAGCTGGGGACAATGAGCAGTTCTTC.

The V gene is TRBV21-1, the J gene TRBJ2-7; the table calls TRBD1, which could not be checked here. TRBV21-1 is listed as a pseudogene. There are 14 residues in the CDR3. The CDR3 DNA reads TGTGCCACAGCAGGGCGGTCCGGGTCCTACGAGCAGTACGTC. It specifies CATAGRSGSYEQYV.

The sample holds a few counts of this clonotype. The chain couples TRBV5-1 to TRBJ2-1, with unresolved D. There are 15 residues in the CDR3. Germline CDR1 SGHRS, CDR2 YFSETQ. Between the trimmed V and J ends, which lost 3 bases and 0 bases, there was a span of 10 bases. In nucleotides, the CDR3 is TGCGCCAGCAGCTCGGGCGGCGGCTCCTACAATGAGCAGTTCTTC. Encoded protein: CASSSGGGSYNEQFF.

This clonotype appeared a few times. This chain links TRBV9 with TRBJ1-1; D gene unclear. The V end was cut by 0 bases, the J end by 3 bases, with 9 bases between. Per the germline V gene, CDR1 is SGDLS and CDR2 is YYNGEE. The CDR3 spans 14 residues. The CDR3 nucleotides read TGTGCCAGCAGCGTAGTGGCTGGCGACACTGAAGCTTTCTTT. Translated: CASSVVAGDTEAFF.

This clonotype was detected only a few times. This rearrangement joins TRBV4-3 to TRBJ1-4; 7 bases are shared with TRBD1. V gave up 4 bases and J gave up 0 bases; unmatched junction bases: 14. Germline V gene lookup returns CDR1 LGHNA and CDR2 YSLEER. The CDR3 totals 19 residues. As DNA, the CDR3 is TGCGCCAGCAGCCCGCCGTCGTTTGGGACAGTTGCAACTAATGAAAAACTGTTTTTT. This encodes CASSPPSFGTVATNEKLFF.

This clonotype appeared a few times. The rearrangement links TRBV19 to TRBJ2-7; D perhaps matches TRBD1 (6 bases). Germline V CDR1 and CDR2: LNHDA, SQIVND (reference sequence). The CDR3 extends over 14 amino acids. The germline V and J ends were trimmed by 5 bases and 5 bases, with 16 bases remaining between them. The DNA of the CDR3 is TGTGCCAGTAGTCGGTATAGGGACACTGACGAGCAGTACGTC. This gives the protein CASSRYRDTDEQYV.

In this sample, this clonotype turned up once. The genes are TRBV20-1 and TRBJ2-3; tentatively, D is TRBD2 (7 bases). Germline V gene data show CDR1 as DFQATT and CDR2 as SNEGSKA (reference sequence). The germline V and J ends were trimmed by 8 bases and 0 bases, with 15 bases remaining between them. The CDR3 is 14 amino acids. CDR3 region: CSPGGQSSTDTQYF. DNA for the CDR3: TGCAGTCCGGGAGGACAGTCTAGCACAGATACGCAGTATTTT.